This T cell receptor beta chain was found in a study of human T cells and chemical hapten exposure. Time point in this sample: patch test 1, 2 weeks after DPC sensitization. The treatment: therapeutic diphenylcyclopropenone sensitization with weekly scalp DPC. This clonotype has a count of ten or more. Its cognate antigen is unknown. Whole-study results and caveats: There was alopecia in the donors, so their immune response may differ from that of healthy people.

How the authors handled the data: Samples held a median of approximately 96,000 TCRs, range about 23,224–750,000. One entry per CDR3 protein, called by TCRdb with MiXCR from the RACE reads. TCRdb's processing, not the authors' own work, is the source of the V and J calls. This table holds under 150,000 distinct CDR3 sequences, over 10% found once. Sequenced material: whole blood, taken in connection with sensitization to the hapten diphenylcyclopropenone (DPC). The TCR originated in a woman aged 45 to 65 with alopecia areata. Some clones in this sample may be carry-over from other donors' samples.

CDR3 amino acids: CASTQSGGSSYNEQFF. CDR3 nucleotides: TGTGCCAGCACCCAGAGCGGGGGTAGCTCCTACAATGAGCAGTTCTTC. V usage is TRBV7-9 and J usage is TRBJ2-1; 8 bases agree with TRBD2. CDR1 is SEHNR, CDR2 FQNEAQ, per germline (reference sequence). Trimming at V came to 7 bases and at J to 0 bases, leaving 8 bases not matched to a gene. The CDR3 has 16 amino acids. Complete variable domain (other parts from reference TRBV7-9 and TRBJ2-1): DTGVSQNPRHKITKRGQNVTFRCDPISEHNRLYWYRQTLGQGPEFLTYFQNEAQLEKSRLLSDRFSAERPKGSFSTLEIQRTEQGDSAMYLCASTQSGGSSYNEQFFGPGTRLTVL.